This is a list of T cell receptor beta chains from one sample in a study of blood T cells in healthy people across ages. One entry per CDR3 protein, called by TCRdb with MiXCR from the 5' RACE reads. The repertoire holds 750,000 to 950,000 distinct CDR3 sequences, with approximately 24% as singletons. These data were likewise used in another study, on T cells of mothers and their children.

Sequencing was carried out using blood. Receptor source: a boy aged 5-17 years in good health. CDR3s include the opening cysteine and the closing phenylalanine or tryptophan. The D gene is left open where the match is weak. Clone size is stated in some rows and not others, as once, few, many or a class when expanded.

TGTGCCAGCAGTTACTCGACAGCTGGCCACGAGCAGTACTTC | CASSYSTAGHEQYF | TRBV6-5 | - | - | TRBJ2-7
TGTGCCAGCAGTTTAGGCCTGAACACTGAAGCTTCCTTT | CASSLGLNTEASF | TRBV12-3/TRBV12-4 | - | - | TRBJ1-1
TGTGCCAGCAGCTTAGCGGCCCTGGGGGGCTACACCTTC | CASSLAALGGYTF | TRBV7-6 | few | - | TRBJ1-2
TGTGCCAGCAGTGGATGGGACAGGTGGAAGAGTAACTATGGCTACACCTTC | CASSGWDRWKSNYGYTF | TRBV25-1 | - | TRBD1 | TRBJ1-2
TGCGCCAGCAGCTCACGCCGGACTAGCGGGGGTAAAACTCAAGAGACCCAGTACTTC | CASSSRRTSGGKTQETQYF | TRBV5-1 | - | TRBD2 | TRBJ2-5
TGCGCCAGCAGCTTGGCCTTGGGAGTGAGGGAGCTGTTTTTT | CASSLALGVRELFF | TRBV5-1 | - | - | TRBJ2-2
TGCGCCAGCAGCCACGGGACAGGGGAAAATCAGCCCCAGCATTTT | CASSHGTGENQPQHF | TRBV4-1 | - | TRBD1 | TRBJ1-5
TGTGCCAGCAGTGTGACAGGGCCCCCCTGGTTCGTCCTGACTTTC | CASSVTGPPWFVLTF | TRBV27 | - | TRBD1 | TRBJ2-6
TGTGCCACCAGCAGAGATCGTGGACAGGGTGGTTCCTATAATTCACCCCTCCACTTT | CATSRDRGQGGSYNSPLHF | TRBV15 | - | TRBD1 | TRBJ1-6
TGTGCCAGCAGTTACGGGGGGCCGGTCACCGGGGAGCTGTTTTTT | CASSYGGPVTGELFF | TRBV6-5 | - | - | TRBJ2-2
TGTGCCAGCAGCCCAGGGGGCTCCACCAAAAACATTCAGTACTTC | CASSPGGSTKNIQYF | TRBV12-3/TRBV12-4 | - | TRBD1 | TRBJ2-4
TGTGCCATCAAGACAGAAGGGGAGACCCAGTACTTC | CAIKTEGETQYF | TRBV10-3 | - | - | TRBJ2-5
TGTGCCAGCAGTTTCCTCGGGACAGGGGGCCACTACGAGCAGTACTTC | CASSFLGTGGHYEQYF | TRBV27 | few | TRBD1 | TRBJ2-7
TGTGCCTGGAGTGTGGAAGGTTTGGAGCCCCAGCATTTT | CAWSVEGLEPQHF | TRBV30 | few | - | TRBJ1-5
TGTGCCAGCAGCTTAGGGACCCCCCGAAACACTGAAGCTTTCTTT | CASSLGTPRNTEAFF | TRBV7-9 | - | - | TRBJ1-1
TGCGCCAGCAGGCAGGGATGGGTCACTGAAGCTTTCTTT | CASRQGWVTEAFF | TRBV10-2 | - | - | TRBJ1-1
TGTGCCAGCAGTGGCTCGAGCCGGGACCCCTTC | CASSGSSRDPF | TRBV6-4 | - | - | TRBJ2-7
TGTGCCAGCAGCTTAGTAGGGGCCTCAGATCGCTACACCTTC | CASSLVGASDRYTF | TRBV7-9 | - | - | TRBJ1-2
TGCAGTGCGCGACTGCCAAAGTACCAAGAGACCCAGTACTTC | CSARLPKYQETQYF | TRBV20-1 | few | - | TRBJ2-5
TGTGCCAGCAGCTTAAATGCCCCGGGGGACACTGAAGCTTTCTTT | CASSLNAPGDTEAFF | TRBV7-9 | few | - | TRBJ1-1
TGTGCCAGCAGTGAAGAGGCGGGTTCGGGCAAAAACATTCAGTACTTC | CASSEEAGSGKNIQYF | TRBV6-1 | - | - | TRBJ2-4
TGTGCCAGCATGCGGAGGGGCTACGAGCAGTACTTC | CASMRRGYEQYF | TRBV2 | few | - | TRBJ2-7
TGTGCCAGCAGTTTAGAGGGGGCCAGGTACGAGCAGTACTTC | CASSLEGARYEQYF | TRBV12-3/TRBV12-4 | few | TRBD1 | TRBJ2-7
TGTGCCAGCAGTCCCGGGCCCGCCGGGCAGTACTTC | CASSPGPAGQYF | TRBV6-6 | few | - | TRBJ2-5
TGTGCCAGCAGTACCACGACAGGGAACACTGAAGCTTTCTTT | CASSTTTGNTEAFF | TRBV6-6 | - | - | TRBJ1-1
TGTGCCAGCAGTTACTCATCGGGGGACACGCAGTATTTT | CASSYSSGDTQYF | TRBV6-5 | - | - | TRBJ2-3
TGCGCCAGCAGCGGCCCCAGGGAGGGGGAGCCAAACACCGGGGAGCTGTTTTTT | CASSGPREGEPNTGELFF | TRBV5-1 | - | - | TRBJ2-2
TGCAGTGCTAGAGCTGCCGGGACACCTGAAAAACTGTTTTTT | CSARAAGTPEKLFF | TRBV20-1 | few | - | TRBJ1-4
TGTGCCAACAGGGGTTTGTGGACAACCAAGACTGAAGCTTTCTTT | CANRGLWTTKTEAFF | TRBV19 | few | TRBD1 | TRBJ1-1
TGCAGTGCTAGAGATAGAAGGTTCCGACAGGGAAGTATGGACGAGCAGTACTTC | CSARDRRFRQGSMDEQYF | TRBV20-1 | - | TRBD1 | TRBJ2-7
TGTGCCAGCAGCTCCGGACAGGGTACACGATTC | CASSSGQGTRF | TRBV5-6 | - | TRBD1 | TRBJ2-5
TGTGCCAGCAGCCGACAGGGGCTTAGGTTCTTC | CASSRQGLRFF | TRBV7-8 | few | TRBD1 | TRBJ2-1
TGCAGTGCTAGAACCTCTGGGGGGTACAGGGGGCCAACTAATGAAAAACTGTTTTTT | CSARTSGGYRGPTNEKLFF | TRBV20-1 | - | TRBD1 | TRBJ1-4
TGTGCCAGCAGCCCGTTTAGGGCAGACGCTTTCTTT | CASSPFRADAFF | TRBV7-9 | few | - | TRBJ1-1